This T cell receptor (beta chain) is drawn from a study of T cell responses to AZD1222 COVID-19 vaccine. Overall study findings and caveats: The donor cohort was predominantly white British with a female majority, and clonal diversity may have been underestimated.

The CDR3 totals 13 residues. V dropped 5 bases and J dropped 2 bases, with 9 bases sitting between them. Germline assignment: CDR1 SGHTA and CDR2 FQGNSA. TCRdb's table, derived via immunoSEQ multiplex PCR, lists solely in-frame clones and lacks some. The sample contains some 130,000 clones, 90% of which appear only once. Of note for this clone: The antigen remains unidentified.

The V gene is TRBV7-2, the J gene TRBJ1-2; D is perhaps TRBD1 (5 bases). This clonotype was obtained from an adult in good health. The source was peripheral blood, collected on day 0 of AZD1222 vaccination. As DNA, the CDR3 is TGTGCCAGCAGCCAGGACACGAACTATGGCTACACCTTC. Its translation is CASSQDTNYGYTF.